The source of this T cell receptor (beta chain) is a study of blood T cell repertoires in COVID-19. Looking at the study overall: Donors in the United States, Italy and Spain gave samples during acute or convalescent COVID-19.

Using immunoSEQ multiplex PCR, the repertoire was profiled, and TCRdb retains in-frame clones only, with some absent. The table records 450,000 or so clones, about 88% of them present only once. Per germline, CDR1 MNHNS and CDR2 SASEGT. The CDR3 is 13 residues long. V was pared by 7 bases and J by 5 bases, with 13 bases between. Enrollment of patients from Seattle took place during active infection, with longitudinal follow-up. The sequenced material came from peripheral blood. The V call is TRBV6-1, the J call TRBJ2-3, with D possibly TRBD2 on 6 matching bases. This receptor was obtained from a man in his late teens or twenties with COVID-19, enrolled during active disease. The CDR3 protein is CASNVAELDTQYF. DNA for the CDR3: TGTGCCAGCAATGTAGCGGAGCTAGATACGCAGTATTTT.